This T cell receptor (beta chain) was obtained from a study of shared clonotypes between healthy human individuals. At the level of the study: Used for every donor were three CD4 naive, three CD4 memory, two CD8 naive and one CD8 memory plate. Findings and limits, study-wide: Unshared clonotypes carried lower generation probabilities than those common to all four donors. It was anticipated that sequencing depth would influence how many clonotypes donors shared.

At a deep level, the assay was run. Assay used: immunoSEQ multiplex PCR; TCRdb lists only in-frame clones, some missing. The sample contains about 2.2 million clones, under 95% of which appear only once. CD8 cells classed as naive were CD45RO-negative and positively selected for CCR7, excluding terminally differentiated effector memory CD45RA+ cells. A note on this clone: The antigen is undetermined.

The CDR3 consists of 14 residues. Germline V gives CDR1 MDHEN, CDR2 SYDVKM. Losses at the gene ends were 4 bases for V and 4 bases for J; bases not matched to a gene: 4. The chain employs TRBV28 and TRBJ2-5; 9 bases fit TRBD1. Sequenced input: naive CD8+ T cells from PBMCs. The source of this sequence is a man between 18 and 35 years old in good health. Some clones in this sample may be carry-over from other donors' samples. The CDR3 region has the DNA TGTGCCAGCAGTTCCGGACAGGGGTTAGAGACCCAGTACTTC. Translating it yields CASSSGQGLETQYF.